This T cell receptor beta chain was captured by sequencing in a study of blood T cell repertoires in COVID-19. Study-wide background: Acute and convalescent COVID-19 specimens originated in the United States, Italy and Spain. In each case, the material was cDNA or gDNA derived from T cells, B-cell-depleted T cells, or PBMCs.

This clone was seen more than once but under ten times. Germline-derived CDR1 and CDR2 are KGHSY and FQNENV. The length of the CDR3 is 14 residues. V was trimmed by 0 bases and J by 3 bases, leaving 9 bases between them. In the original analysis: Amplification with reference gene primers provided the estimates of nucleated cell counts. TCRdb's copy holds only in-frame clones and misses some; the assay was immunoSEQ multiplex PCR. V and J calls and clone size come straight from that table; D and trimming were deduced from the DNA. The sample has 80,000 or so clones, 90% seen once. The sequence was collected from a woman between 45 and 60 years old in a cohort sampled during active COVID-19. V is TRBV16 and J is TRBJ2-7, with D possibly being TRBD1 (6 bases). Sequencing was carried out using peripheral blood. The CDR3 sequence: CASSQSKGGYEQYF. The CDR3 DNA reads as TGTGCCAGCAGCCAATCCAAAGGGGGCTACGAGCAGTACTTC.